This TCR beta chain derives from a study of blood T cell repertoires in COVID-19. Study-wide context: Sample material is recorded as cDNA or gDNA derived from T cells, B-cell-depleted T cells, or PBMCs.

Losses at the gene ends were 0 bases for V and 6 bases for J; bases not matched to a gene: 6. The CDR3 is 16 amino acids. Germline loops: CDR1 SGHTA, CDR2 FQGNSA. Sequenced by immunoSEQ multiplex PCR; TCRdb stores in-frame clones only, minus some. The sample includes some 200,000 clones, 70% to 90% of them seen just once. V usage is TRBV7-2 and J usage is TRBJ2-1; 9 nucleotides line up with TRBD2. The sequence was collected from a man between 50 and 59 years old who had recovered from COVID-19. Sequencing was done on a sample of peripheral blood. CDR3 in DNA: TGTGCCAGCAGCTTAGCGTTTGGCGGGAGGGCCAATGAGCAGTTCTTC. This translates into CASSLAFGGRANEQFF.